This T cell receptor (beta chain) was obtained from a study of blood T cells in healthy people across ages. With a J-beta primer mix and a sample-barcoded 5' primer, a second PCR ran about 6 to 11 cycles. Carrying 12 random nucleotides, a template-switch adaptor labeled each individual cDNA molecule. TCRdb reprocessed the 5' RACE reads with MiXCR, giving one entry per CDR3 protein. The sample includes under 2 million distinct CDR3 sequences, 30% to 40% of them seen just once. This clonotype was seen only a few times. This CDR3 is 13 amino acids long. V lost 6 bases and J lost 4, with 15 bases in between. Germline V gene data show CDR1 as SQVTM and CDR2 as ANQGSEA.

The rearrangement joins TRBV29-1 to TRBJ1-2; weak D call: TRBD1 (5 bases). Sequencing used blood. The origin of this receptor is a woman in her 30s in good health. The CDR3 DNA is TGCAGCGTGCCGGGACCGAATATCTATGGCTACACCTTC. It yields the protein CSVPGPNIYGYTF.